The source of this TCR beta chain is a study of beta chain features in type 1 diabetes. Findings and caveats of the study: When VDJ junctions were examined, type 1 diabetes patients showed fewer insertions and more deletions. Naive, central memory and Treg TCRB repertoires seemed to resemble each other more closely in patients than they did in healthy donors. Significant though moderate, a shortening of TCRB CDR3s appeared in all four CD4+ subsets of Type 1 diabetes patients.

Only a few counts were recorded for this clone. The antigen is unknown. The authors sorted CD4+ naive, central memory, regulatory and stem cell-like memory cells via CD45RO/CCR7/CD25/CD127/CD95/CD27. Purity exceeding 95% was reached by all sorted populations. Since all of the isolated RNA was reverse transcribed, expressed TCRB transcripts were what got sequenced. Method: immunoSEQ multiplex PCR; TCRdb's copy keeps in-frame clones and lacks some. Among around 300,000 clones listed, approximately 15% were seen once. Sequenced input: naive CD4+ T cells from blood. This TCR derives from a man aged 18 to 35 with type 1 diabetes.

This CDR3 is CSVEVSRGIQETQYF. CDR3 sequence (DNA): TGCAGCGTTGAAGTTTCCAGGGGGATCCAAGAGACCCAGTACTTC. The chain couples TRBV29-1 to TRBJ2-5; 7 nucleotides line up with TRBD1. Germline values: CDR1 SQVTM, CDR2 ANQGSEA. Trimming cost V 1 base and J 1 base; bases outside gene matches: 6. The CDR3 totals 15 residues.